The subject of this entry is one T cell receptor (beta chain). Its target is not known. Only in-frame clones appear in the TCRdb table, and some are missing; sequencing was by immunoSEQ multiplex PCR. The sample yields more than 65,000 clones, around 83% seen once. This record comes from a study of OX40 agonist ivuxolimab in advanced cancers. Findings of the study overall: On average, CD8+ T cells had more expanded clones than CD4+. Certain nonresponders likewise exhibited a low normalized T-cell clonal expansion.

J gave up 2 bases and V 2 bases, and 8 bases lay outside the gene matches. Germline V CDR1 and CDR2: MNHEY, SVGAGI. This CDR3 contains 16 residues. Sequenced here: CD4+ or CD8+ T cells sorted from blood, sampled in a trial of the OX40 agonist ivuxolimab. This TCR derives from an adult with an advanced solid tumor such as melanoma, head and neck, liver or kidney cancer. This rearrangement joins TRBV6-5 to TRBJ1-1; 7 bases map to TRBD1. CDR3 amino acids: CASSYRSGTVNTEAFF. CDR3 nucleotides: TGTGCCAGCAGTTACCGGTCCGGGACAGTTAACACTGAAGCTTTCTTT.